This T cell receptor (beta chain) emerged from a study of blood T cell repertoires in COVID-19. Original analysis: Amplification with reference gene primers provided the estimates of nucleated cell counts. Some clones are missing from TCRdb's copy, which holds only in-frame ones; the method was immunoSEQ multiplex PCR. That table gives V, J and clone size, and the DNA gave D and trimming. The table includes about 180,000 clones, about 81% detected once. CDR1 is LNHDA, CDR2 SQIVND, per germline (reference sequence). Losses at the gene ends were 6 bases for V and 4 bases for J; bases not matched to a gene: 14. The CDR3 runs to 20 residues.

The sequence was collected from a woman aged 80 or over with COVID-19, enrolled during active disease. The rearrangement links TRBV19 to TRBJ2-2; 16 nucleotides match TRBD2. Sequencing was carried out using peripheral blood. The CDR3 reads CASRSGVLGTSGRATGELFF. The CDR3 nucleotides are TGTGCCAGTAGAAGTGGAGTCCTCGGGACTAGCGGGAGGGCCACCGGGGAGCTGTTTTTT.